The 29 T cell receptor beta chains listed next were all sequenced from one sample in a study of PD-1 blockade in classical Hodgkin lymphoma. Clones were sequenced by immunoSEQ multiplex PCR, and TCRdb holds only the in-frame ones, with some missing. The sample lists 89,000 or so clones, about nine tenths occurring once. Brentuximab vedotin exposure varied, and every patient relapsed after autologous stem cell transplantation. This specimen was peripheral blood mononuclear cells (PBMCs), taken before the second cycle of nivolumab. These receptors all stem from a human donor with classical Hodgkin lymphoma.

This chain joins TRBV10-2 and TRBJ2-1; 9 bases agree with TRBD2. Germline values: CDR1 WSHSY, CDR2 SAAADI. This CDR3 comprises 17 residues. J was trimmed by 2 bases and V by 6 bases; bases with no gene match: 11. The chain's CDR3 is CASRAGAGGPPYNEQFF. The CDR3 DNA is TGCGCCAGCAGGGCCGGAGCGGGAGGTCCCCCCTACAATGAGCAGTTCTTC.

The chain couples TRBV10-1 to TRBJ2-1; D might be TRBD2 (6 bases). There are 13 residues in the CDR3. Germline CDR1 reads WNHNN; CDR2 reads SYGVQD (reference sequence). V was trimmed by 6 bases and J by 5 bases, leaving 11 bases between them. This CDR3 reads CASRGGADNEQFF. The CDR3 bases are TGCGCCAGCAGGGGGGGAGCGGACAATGAGCAGTTCTTC.

Written as DNA, the CDR3 is TGTGCCAGTAGCCCCGGAGCTAACTATGGCTACACCTTC. Translation gives CASSPGANYGYTF. The rearrangement joins TRBV19 to TRBJ1-2; D ambiguous. The CDR3 is made up of 13 amino acids. Trimming took 6 bases from V and 0 from J, leaving 8 bases between them. Germline V gene lookup returns CDR1 LNHDA and CDR2 SQIVND (reference sequence).

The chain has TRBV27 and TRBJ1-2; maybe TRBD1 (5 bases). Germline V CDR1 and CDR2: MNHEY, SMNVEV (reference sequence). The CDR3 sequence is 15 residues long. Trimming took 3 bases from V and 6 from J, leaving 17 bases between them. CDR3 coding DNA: TGTGCCAGCAGTTTCCGGACACGGGGAAGAGATGGCTACACCTTC. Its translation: CASSFRTRGRDGYTF.

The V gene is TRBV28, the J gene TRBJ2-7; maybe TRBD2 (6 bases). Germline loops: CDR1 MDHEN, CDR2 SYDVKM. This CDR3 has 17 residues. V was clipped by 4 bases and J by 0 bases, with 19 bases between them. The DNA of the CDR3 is TGTGCCAGCAGTTCACTCCACGGGGGTCCCCACTCCTACGAGCAGTACTTC. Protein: CASSSLHGGPHSYEQYF.

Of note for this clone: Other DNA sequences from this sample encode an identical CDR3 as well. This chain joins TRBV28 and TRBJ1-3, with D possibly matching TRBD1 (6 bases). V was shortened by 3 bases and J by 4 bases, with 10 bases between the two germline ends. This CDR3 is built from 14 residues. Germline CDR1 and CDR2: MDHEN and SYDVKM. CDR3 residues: CASSLDRRGNTIYF. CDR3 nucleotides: TGTGCCAGCAGTTTGGACAGACGAGGAAACACCATATATTTT.

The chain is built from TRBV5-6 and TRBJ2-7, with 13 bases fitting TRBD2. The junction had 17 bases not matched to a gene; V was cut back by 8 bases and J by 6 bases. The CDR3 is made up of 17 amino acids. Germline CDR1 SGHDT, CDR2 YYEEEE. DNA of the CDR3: TGTGCCAGTTTCCCCGGGACTAGCGGGACTACGGGTCGCGAGCAGTACTTC. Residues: CASFPGTSGTTGREQYF.

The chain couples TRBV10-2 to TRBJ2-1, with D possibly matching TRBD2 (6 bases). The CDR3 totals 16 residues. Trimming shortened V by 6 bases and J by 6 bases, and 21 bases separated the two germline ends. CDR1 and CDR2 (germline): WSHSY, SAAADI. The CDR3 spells CASSSPPGGISNEQFF. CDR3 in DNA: TGCGCCAGCAGCAGCCCCCCTGGCGGGATCAGCAATGAGCAGTTCTTC.

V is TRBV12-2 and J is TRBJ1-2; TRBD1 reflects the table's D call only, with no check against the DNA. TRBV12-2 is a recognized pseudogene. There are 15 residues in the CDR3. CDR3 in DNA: TGTGCAAGTCGCTCTGAGACAAGGCCTAACTATGGCTACACCTTC. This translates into CASRSETRPNYGYTF.

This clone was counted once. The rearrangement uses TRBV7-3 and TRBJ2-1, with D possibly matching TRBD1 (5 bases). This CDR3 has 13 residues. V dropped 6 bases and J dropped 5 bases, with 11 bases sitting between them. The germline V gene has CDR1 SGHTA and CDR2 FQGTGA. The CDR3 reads CASSYDSHNEQFF. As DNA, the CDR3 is TGTGCCAGCAGTTACGACAGCCACAATGAGCAGTTCTTC.

The CDR3 loop reads CASSIQPGLAGQETQYF. The CDR3 coding sequence is TGTGCCAGTAGTATACAACCGGGACTAGCGGGACAAGAGACCCAGTACTTC. The genes are TRBV19 and TRBJ2-5; 13 bases match TRBD2. With V trimmed by 2 bases and J by 2 bases, 5 bases remained unmatched. The CDR3 has 17 residues. Per germline, CDR1 LNHDA and CDR2 SQIVND (reference sequence). The full variable domain, rest sourced from reference TRBV19 and TRBJ2-5, is DGGITQSPKYLFRKEGQNVTLSCEQNLNHDAMYWYRQDPGQGLRLIYYSQIVNDFQKGDIAEGYSVSREKKESFPLTVTSAQKNPTAFYLCASSIQPGLAGQETQYFGPGTRLLVL.

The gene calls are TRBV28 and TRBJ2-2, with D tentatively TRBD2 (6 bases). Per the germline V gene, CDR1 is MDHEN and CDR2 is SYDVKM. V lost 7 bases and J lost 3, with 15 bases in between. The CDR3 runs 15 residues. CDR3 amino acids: CASTGYRGYTGELFF. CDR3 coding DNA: TGTGCCAGCACTGGATACCGGGGGTACACCGGGGAGCTGTTTTTT. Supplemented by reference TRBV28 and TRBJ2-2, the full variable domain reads DVKVTQSSRYLVKRTGEKVFLECVQDMDHENMFWYRQDPGLGLRLIYFSYDVKMKEKGDIPEGYSVSREKKERFSLILESASTNQTSMYLCASTGYRGYTGELFFGEGSRLTVL.

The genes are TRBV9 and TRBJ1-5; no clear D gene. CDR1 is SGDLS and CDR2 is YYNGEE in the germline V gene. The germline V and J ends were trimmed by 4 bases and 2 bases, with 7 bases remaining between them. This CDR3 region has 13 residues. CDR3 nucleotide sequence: TGTGCCAGCAGCCCCGACGGCAATCAGCCCCAGCATTTT. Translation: CASSPDGNQPQHF.

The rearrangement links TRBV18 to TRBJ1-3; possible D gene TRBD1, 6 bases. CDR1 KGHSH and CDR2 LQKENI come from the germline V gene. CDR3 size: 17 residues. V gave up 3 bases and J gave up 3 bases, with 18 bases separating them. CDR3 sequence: CASSPYTIGQSGNTIYF. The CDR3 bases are TGTGCCAGCTCACCCTACACTATCGGACAGAGTGGAAACACCATATATTTT.

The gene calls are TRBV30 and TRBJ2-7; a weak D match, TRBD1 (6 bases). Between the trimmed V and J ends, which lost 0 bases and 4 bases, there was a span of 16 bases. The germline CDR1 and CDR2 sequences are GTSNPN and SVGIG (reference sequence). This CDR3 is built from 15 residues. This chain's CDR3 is CAWSVHKDRGYEQYF. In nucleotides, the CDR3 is TGTGCCTGGAGTGTACACAAGGACAGAGGGTACGAGCAGTACTTC.

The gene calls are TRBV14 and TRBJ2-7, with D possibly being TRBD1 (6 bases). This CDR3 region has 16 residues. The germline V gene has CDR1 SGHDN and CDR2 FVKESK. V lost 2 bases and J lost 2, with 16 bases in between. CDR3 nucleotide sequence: TGTGCCAGCAGCCAACCTACAGGGAAAGAGGCCTACGAGCAGTACTTC. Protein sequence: CASSQPTGKEAYEQYF.

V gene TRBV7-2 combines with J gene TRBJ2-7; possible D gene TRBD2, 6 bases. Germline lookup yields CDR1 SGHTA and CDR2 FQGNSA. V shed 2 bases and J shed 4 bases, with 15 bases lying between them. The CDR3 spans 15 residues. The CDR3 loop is CASSLRLALSYEQYF. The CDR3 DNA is TGTGCCAGCAGCTTAAGGCTAGCGTTATCATACGAGCAGTACTTC.

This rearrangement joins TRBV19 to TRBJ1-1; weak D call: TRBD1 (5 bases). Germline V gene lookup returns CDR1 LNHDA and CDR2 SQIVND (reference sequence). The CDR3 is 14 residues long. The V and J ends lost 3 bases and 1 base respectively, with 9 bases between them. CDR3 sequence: CASSMWGPNTEAFF. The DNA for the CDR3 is TGTGCCAGTAGTATGTGGGGCCCGAACACTGAAGCTTTCTTT.

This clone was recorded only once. The CDR3 nucleotides are TGTGCCAGTAATATCAGAGGGGCCACTGAAGCTTTCTTT. This encodes CASNIRGATEAFF. The chain employs TRBV19 and TRBJ1-1, with D possibly matching TRBD1 (5 bases). Germline CDR1 reads LNHDA; CDR2 reads SQIVND (reference sequence). V was trimmed by 7 bases and J by 4 bases, leaving 13 bases between them. The CDR3 is 13 residues long.

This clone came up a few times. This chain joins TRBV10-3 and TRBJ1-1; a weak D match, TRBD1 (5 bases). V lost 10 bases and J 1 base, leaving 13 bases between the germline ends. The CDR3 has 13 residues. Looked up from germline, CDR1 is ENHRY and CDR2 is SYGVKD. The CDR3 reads CASKAGGNTEAFF. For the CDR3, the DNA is TGTGCCAGCAAAGCGGGGGGGAACACTGAAGCTTTCTTT.

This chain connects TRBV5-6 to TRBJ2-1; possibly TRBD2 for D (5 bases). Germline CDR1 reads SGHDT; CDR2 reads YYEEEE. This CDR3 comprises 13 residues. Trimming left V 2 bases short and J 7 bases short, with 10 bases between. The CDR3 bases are TGTGCCAGCAGCTTTACTAGTTTGAATGAGCAGTTCTTC. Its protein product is CASSFTSLNEQFF.

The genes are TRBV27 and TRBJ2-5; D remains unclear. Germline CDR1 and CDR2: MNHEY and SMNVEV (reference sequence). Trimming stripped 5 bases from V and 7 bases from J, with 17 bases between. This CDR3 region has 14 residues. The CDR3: CASSPSTGVGTQYF. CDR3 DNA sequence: TGTGCCAGCAGTCCATCGACTGGGGTGGGGACCCAGTACTTC.

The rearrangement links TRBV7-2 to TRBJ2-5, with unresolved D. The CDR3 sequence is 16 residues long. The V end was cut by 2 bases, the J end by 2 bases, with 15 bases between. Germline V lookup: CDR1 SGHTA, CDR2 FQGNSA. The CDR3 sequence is CASSLQQGGSQETQYF. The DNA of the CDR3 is TGTGCCAGCAGCTTACAACAAGGCGGATCTCAAGAGACCCAGTACTTC.

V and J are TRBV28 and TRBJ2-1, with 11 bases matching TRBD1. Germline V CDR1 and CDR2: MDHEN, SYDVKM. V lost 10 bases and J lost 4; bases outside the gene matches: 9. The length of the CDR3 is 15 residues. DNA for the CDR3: TGTGCCACCTGCGGACAGGGGGCGAGGTACAATGAGCAGTTCTTC. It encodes CATCGQGARYNEQFF.

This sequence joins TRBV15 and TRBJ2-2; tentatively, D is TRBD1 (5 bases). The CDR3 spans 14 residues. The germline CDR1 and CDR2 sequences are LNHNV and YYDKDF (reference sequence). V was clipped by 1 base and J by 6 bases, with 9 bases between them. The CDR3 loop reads CATSRGTISGELFF. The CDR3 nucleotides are TGTGCCACCAGCAGAGGGACAATCTCCGGGGAGCTGTTTTTT.

The CDR3 spells CASSSGFRGQPQHF. The CDR3 DNA reads as TGTGCCAGCAGTTCAGGATTCAGGGGACAGCCCCAGCATTTT. The V and J genes are TRBV27 and TRBJ1-5, with a weak D call TRBD1 (6 bases). This CDR3 has 14 residues. V gave up 4 bases and J gave up 7 bases, with 14 bases separating them. From germline, CDR1 is MNHEY and CDR2 SMNVEV (reference sequence).

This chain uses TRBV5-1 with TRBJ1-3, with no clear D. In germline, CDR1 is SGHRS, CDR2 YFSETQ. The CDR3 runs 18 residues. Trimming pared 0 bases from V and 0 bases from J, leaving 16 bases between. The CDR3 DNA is TGCGCCAGCAGCTTGGCCGGGAACCCTCTGGGCTCTGGAAACACCATATATTTT. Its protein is CASSLAGNPLGSGNTIYF. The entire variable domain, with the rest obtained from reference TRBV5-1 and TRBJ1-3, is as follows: KAGVTQTPRYLIKTRGQQVTLSCSPISGHRSVSWYQQTPGQGLQFLFEYFSETQRNKGNFPGRFSGRQFSNSRSEMNVSTLELGDSALYLCASSLAGNPLGSGNTIYFGEGSWLTVV.

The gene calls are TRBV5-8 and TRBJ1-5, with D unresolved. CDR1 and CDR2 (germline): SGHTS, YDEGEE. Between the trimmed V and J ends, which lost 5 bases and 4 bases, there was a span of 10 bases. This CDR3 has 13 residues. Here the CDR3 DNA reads TGTGCCAGCAGTCTCAATAGGAATCAGCCCCAGCATTTT. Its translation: CASSLNRNQPQHF.

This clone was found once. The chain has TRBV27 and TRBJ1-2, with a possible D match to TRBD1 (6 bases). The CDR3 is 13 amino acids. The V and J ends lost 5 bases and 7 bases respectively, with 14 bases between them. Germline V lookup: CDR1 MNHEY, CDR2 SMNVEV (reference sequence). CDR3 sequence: CASSPRRGGGYTF. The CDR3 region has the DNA TGTGCCAGCAGTCCTAGGAGAGGGGGTGGCTACACCTTC.